This T cell receptor beta chain was sequenced for a study of T cells in Graves' hyperthyroidism and ophthalmopathy. The CDR3 has 16 amino acids. The V gene end was trimmed by 10 bases and the J gene end by 5 bases; junction bases not matched to a gene: 14. Germline CDR1 is SGHTA and CDR2 is FQGNSA. Amplification of TCR beta CDR3 regions used RNA as the template. With the HTBI primer set, the TCR CDR3 went through a first round of RT-PCR. Each CDR3 protein gets one entry after TCRdb re-called the multiplex PCR reads with MiXCR. The data contain 650,000 to 750,000 distinct CDR3 sequences, approximately 14% of them singletons. This clonotype has a handful of counts.

V and J are TRBV7-2 and TRBJ2-2; 9 bases match TRBD1. Sequenced input: blood. This receptor was obtained from a woman under 30 with Graves' hyperthyroidism. CDR3 sequence: CATPETGTGRTGELFF. The CDR3 DNA reads TGTGCCACCCCAGAAACCGGGACAGGGCGAACCGGGGAGCTGTTTTTT.